The 21 T cell receptor beta chains below were found in one sample sequenced in a study of cytomegalovirus exposure and HLA in healthy donors. The data were produced by immunoSEQ multiplex PCR, yet TCRdb's version contains in-frame clones alone and is incomplete. The sample contains roughly 56,000 clones, around 93% of which appear only once. Sequencing was done on a sample of PBMCs. These receptors came from a woman aged 18-30 years in good health and CMV-seropositive.

The chain recombines TRBV5-6 with TRBJ2-2, with 8 bases lining up with TRBD1. Germline V gene data show CDR1 as SGHDT and CDR2 as YYEEEE. V dropped 4 bases and J dropped 9; count of bases not matched to a gene: 8. The CDR3 contains 14 residues. DNA for the CDR3: TGTGCCAGCAGCATCGGACAGGGTAGTCGGGAGCTGTTTTTT. Its protein is CASSIGQGSRELFF.

The chain combines TRBV28 with TRBJ1-6, with 11 bases identical to TRBD1. Germline CDR1 MDHEN, CDR2 SYDVKM. Trimming removed 6 bases from V and 3 bases from J; junction bases left unmatched: 7. The CDR3 extends over 17 amino acids. The CDR3 DNA reads as TGTGCCAGCAGCCCGGACAGGGGGCTCGTCTATAATTCACCCCTCCACTTT. This encodes CASSPDRGLVYNSPLHF.

CDR3 loop: CASSLGGPRPLYEQYF. The CDR3 DNA reads TGTGCCAGCAGCCTTGGGGGCCCACGGCCCCTCTACGAGCAGTACTTC. The J gene is TRBJ2-7, the V gene TRBV7-8, with D tentatively TRBD1 (6 bases). Trimming stripped 5 bases from V and 3 bases from J, with 20 bases between. The CDR3 is 16 residues long. CDR1 is SGHVS, CDR2 FQNEAQ, per germline.

The chain carries TRBV6-4 and TRBJ2-3; 12 nucleotides match TRBD2. CDR1 and CDR2 (germline): MRHNA, SNTAGT. Losses at the gene ends were 6 bases for V and 3 bases for J; bases not matched to a gene: 7. This CDR3 has 16 amino acids. This chain's CDR3 is CASSVSLAGGTDTQYF. DNA of the CDR3: TGTGCCAGCAGCGTCTCTCTAGCGGGGGGGACAGATACGCAGTATTTT.

The chain is built from TRBV11-2 and TRBJ2-3; tentatively, D is TRBD2 (6 bases). The V gene lost 0 bases and the J gene lost 0 bases, with 10 bases spanning the gap. Germline loops: CDR1 SGHAT, CDR2 FQNNGV. The CDR3 contains 16 residues. The DNA of the CDR3 is TGTGCCAGCAGCTTAGAGGGACTTCGAAGCACAGATACGCAGTATTTT. Protein sequence: CASSLEGLRSTDTQYF.

This chain joins TRBV27 and TRBJ2-7; D perhaps matches TRBD1 (6 bases). This CDR3 has 14 residues. Per the germline V gene, CDR1 is MNHEY and CDR2 is SMNVEV (reference sequence). V shed 6 bases and J shed 2 bases, with 14 bases lying between them. Here the CDR3 DNA reads TGTGCCAGCAGAGCGACAGGCTCGCCCTACGAGCAGTACTTC. Amino acid sequence: CASRATGSPYEQYF.

The genes are TRBV18 and TRBJ1-2, with 8 bases identical to TRBD1. The V gene's germline CDR1 is KGHSH and CDR2 LQKENI. After removal of 6 bases from V and 1 base from J, the junction contained 10 bases not matched to a gene. CDR3 length: 16 amino acids. The CDR3 region is CASSPSQGALNYGYTF. Written as DNA, the CDR3 is TGTGCCAGCTCCCCGTCCCAGGGGGCCCTTAACTATGGCTACACCTTC.

V and J are TRBV7-9 and TRBJ2-4, with TRBD1 as a possible D gene (6 bases). The CDR3 is 18 amino acids. Trimming removed 5 bases from V and 0 bases from J, with 20 bases in between. Germline lookup yields CDR1 SEHNR and CDR2 FQNEAQ (reference sequence). The CDR3 protein is CASSRLVDSLLAKNIQYF. DNA for the CDR3: TGTGCCAGCAGCCGTTTGGTGGACAGCCTATTAGCCAAAAACATTCAGTACTTC. The full variable domain, rest sourced from reference TRBV7-9 and TRBJ2-4, is DTGVSQNPRHKITKRGQNVTFRCDPISEHNRLYWYRQTLGQGPEFLTYFQNEAQLEKSRLLSDRFSAERPKGSFSTLEIQRTEQGDSAMYLCASSRLVDSLLAKNIQYFGAGTRLSVL.

The V call is TRBV30, the J call TRBJ1-5; maybe TRBD1 (5 bases). Trimming took off 1 base at V and 6 bases at J, with 19 bases between the two ends. The CDR3 has 16 amino acids. Looked up from germline, CDR1 is GTSNPN and CDR2 is SVGIG (reference sequence). For the CDR3, the DNA is TGTGCCTGGAGTGGCAACTCGGGACTCGTGTCTCAGCCCCAGCATTTT. Its translation is CAWSGNSGLVSQPQHF.

This clone was detected only once. J is TRBJ1-1 and V is TRBV29-1; 8 bases line up with TRBD1. Trimming took 6 bases from V and 1 from J; bases not matched to a gene: 7. The CDR3 extends over 14 amino acids. CDR1 SQVTM and CDR2 ANQGSEA come from the germline V gene. The CDR3 sequence is CSVEGQDPNTEAFF. The CDR3 DNA sequence: TGCAGCGTGGAGGGACAGGACCCGAACACTGAAGCTTTCTTT.

The chain links TRBV4-3 to TRBJ2-3; 9 positions agree with TRBD2. The J segment lost 8 bases and the V segment lost 0 bases, leaving 12 bases of the junction unmatched. The CDR3 contains 17 residues. CDR1 and CDR2 from the germline V gene are LGHNA and YSLEER. DNA for the CDR3: TGCGCCAGCAGCCAAGATTTTGGCGGGGGGGCCAGGGGTACGCAGTATTTT. Encoded protein: CASSQDFGGGARGTQYF.

This rearrangement joins TRBV28 to TRBJ2-2; a weak D match, TRBD1 (5 bases). This CDR3 has 15 residues. Germline assignment: CDR1 MDHEN and CDR2 SYDVKM. The germline V and J ends were trimmed by 6 bases and 4 bases, with 15 bases remaining between them. This chain's CDR3 is CASSGHGQITGELFF. In nucleotides, the CDR3 is TGTGCCAGCAGCGGACATGGGCAGATCACCGGGGAGCTGTTTTTT.

The chain uses TRBV4-1 and TRBJ1-2; D call uncertain. The V gene's germline CDR1 is MGHRA and CDR2 YSYEKL. Between the trimmed V and J ends, which lost 3 bases and 3 bases, there was a span of 11 bases. CDR3 size: 14 residues. CDR3 residues: CASSHPSRDYGYTF. The CDR3 DNA reads TGCGCCAGCAGCCATCCCAGTCGGGACTATGGCTACACCTTC.

The chain is built from TRBV19 and TRBJ2-5; 7 nucleotides match TRBD2. The CDR3 consists of 14 residues. Germline CDR1 is LNHDA and CDR2 is SQIVND (reference sequence). The J segment lost 2 bases and the V segment lost 7 bases, leaving 7 bases of the junction unmatched. Here the CDR3 DNA reads TGTGCCAGTACCCCCGGGACTAAACAAGAGACCCAGTACTTC. It translates to CASTPGTKQETQYF.

The rearrangement links TRBV4-2 to TRBJ2-3; a possible D gene is TRBD1 (6 bases). The V end was cut by 1 base, the J end by 0 bases, with 17 bases between. Looked up from germline, CDR1 is LGHNA and CDR2 is YNFKEQ. The CDR3 is 18 residues long. The CDR3 DNA reads TGTGCCAGCAGCCAAGGTCAGATGCAGGGGATGAGCACAGATACGCAGTATTTT. It encodes CASSQGQMQGMSTDTQYF.

The rearrangement uses TRBV6-1 and TRBJ1-2; no clear D. The germline V gene encodes CDR1 MNHNS and CDR2 SASEGT. The V gene lost 0 bases and the J gene lost 0 bases, with 8 bases spanning the gap. This CDR3 is 15 amino acids long. CDR3 region: CASSEARWSNYGYTF. The CDR3 DNA sequence: TGTGCCAGCAGTGAAGCGCGCTGGTCTAACTATGGCTACACCTTC.

J is TRBJ1-5 and V is TRBV6-1, with D unclear. The V end was cut by 6 bases, the J end by 1 base, with 7 bases between. Per the germline V gene, CDR1 is MNHNS and CDR2 is SASEGT. The CDR3 consists of 13 residues. CDR3 amino acids: CASRHRSNQPQHF. CDR3 in DNA: TGTGCCAGCAGACACAGAAGCAATCAGCCCCAGCATTTT.

V and J are TRBV6-5 and TRBJ2-7, with 8 bases fitting TRBD1. With V trimmed by 4 bases and J by 5 bases, 10 bases remained unmatched. Germline values: CDR1 MNHEY, CDR2 SVGAGI. This CDR3 contains 15 residues. In DNA, the CDR3 is TGTGCCAGCAGTTCCGGAAGGACAGGGAGGAACGAGCAGTACTTC. Protein: CASSSGRTGRNEQYF.

This sequence joins TRBV7-9 and TRBJ1-1, with TRBD1 matching over 11 bases. Trimming at V came to 3 bases and at J to 3 bases, leaving 0 bases not matched to a gene. Germline-derived CDR1 and CDR2 are SEHNR and FQNEAQ (reference sequence). This CDR3 spans 14 amino acids. CDR3 residues: CASSLGQGDTEAFF. DNA of the CDR3: TGTGCCAGCAGCTTGGGACAGGGGGACACTGAAGCTTTCTTT.

This chain uses TRBV18 with TRBJ2-7; 10 nucleotides agree with TRBD1. The V gene end was trimmed by 6 bases and the J gene end by 5 bases; junction bases not matched to a gene: 10. In germline, CDR1 is KGHSH, CDR2 LQKENI. The CDR3 length is 15 residues. Here the CDR3 DNA reads TGTGCCAGCTCGTCCATCGCGGGACAGGGGCACGAGCAGTACTTC. This translates into CASSSIAGQGHEQYF.

The J gene is TRBJ1-2, the V gene TRBV4-3, with D uncertain. Trimming cost V 0 bases and J 6 bases, with 17 bases left between them. CDR1 is LGHNA and CDR2 is YSLEER in the germline V gene. The CDR3 extends over 16 amino acids. The CDR3 spells CASSQDAVSKWDGYTF. CDR3 nucleotide sequence: TGCGCCAGCAGCCAAGATGCGGTCTCGAAGTGGGATGGCTACACCTTC.